The entry that follows covers one T cell receptor beta chain sequence. The data derive from a study of blood T cell repertoires in COVID-19. Assay: immunoSEQ multiplex PCR; the TCRdb copy retains only in-frame clones and omits some. The profile shows approximately 280,000 clones, 85% of them singletons. The CDR3 has 16 amino acids. The TCR was taken from a woman aged 45-65 years who had recovered from COVID-19. The chain recombines TRBV21-1 with TRBJ2-2; the table's D call of TRBD1 was not tested on the DNA. TRBV21-1 is a pseudogene segment. The sample comprised PBMCs or T cells enriched from blood (not recorded which). The CDR3 here is CASSNRTGSNTGELFF. The CDR3 DNA sequence: TGTGCCAGCAGCAACAGGACAGGGTCGAACACCGGGGAGCTGTTTTTT.